These 15 T cell receptor beta chains came from one sample sequenced in a study of Graves' ophthalmopathy and Graves' hyperthyroidism. Investigators amplified TCR beta CDR3 regions from RNA transcripts. Following a first-round RT-PCR that used HTBI primers, a second-round multiplex PCR was carried out. MiXCR was run by TCRdb on the multiplex PCR reads, yielding one entry per CDR3 protein. The repertoire has hundreds of thousands of distinct CDR3 sequences, roughly 41% of them found once; the top ten carry more than 2.5%. What was sequenced was peripheral blood. The receptors were sampled from an adult man with Graves' ophthalmopathy.

There are a few counts of this clonotype. V is TRBV10-3 and J is TRBJ2-7; 9 nucleotides match TRBD1. This CDR3 spans 14 amino acids. J gave up 1 base and V 10 bases, and 8 bases lay outside the gene matches. CDR1 is ENHRY, CDR2 SYGVKD, per germline. The CDR3 sequence is CATAPGTGSYEQYF. The CDR3 DNA reads TGTGCCACAGCCCCCGGGACAGGGTCCTACGAGCAGTACTTC.

J is TRBJ2-7 and V is TRBV7-9; possibly TRBD1 for D (6 bases). Trimming removed 5 bases from V and 5 bases from J, with 16 bases in between. This CDR3 spans 14 amino acids. CDR1 and CDR2 from the germline V gene are SEHNR and FQNEAQ (reference sequence). For the CDR3, the DNA is TGTGCCAGCAGCCCCGGGACAATGTTCCACGAGCAGTACTTC. It codes for CASSPGTMFHEQYF.

The chain couples TRBV2 to TRBJ2-5; D tentatively fits TRBD1 or TRBD2 (5 bases each). Germline lookup yields CDR1 SNHLY and CDR2 FYNNEI. The CDR3 loop spans 13 amino acids. V was trimmed by 8 bases and J by 8 bases, leaving 18 bases between them. The CDR3 coding sequence is TGTGCCAGCTTAGCCCGGATTGGGGGAACCCAGTACTTC. Amino acid sequence: CASLARIGGTQYF.

This clonotype was observed a handful of times. V is TRBV12-3 or TRBV12-4 and J is TRBJ1-4; D not certain. V dropped 5 bases and J dropped 5 bases, with 18 bases sitting between them. CDR3 size: 16 residues. The CDR3 here is CASSPASWGTNEKLFF. CDR3 DNA sequence: TGTGCCAGCAGTCCCGCCTCGTGGGGAACCAATGAAAAACTGTTTTTT.

A word on this clonotype: At one boundary the junction diverges from the germline segment, which might be a read error. The chain employs TRBV10-3 and TRBJ2-5; 8 nucleotides align to TRBD2. The CDR3 sequence is 15 residues long. The germline V gene has CDR1 ENHRY and CDR2 SYGVKD. The CDR3: CASSYRPGGVETQYF. The CDR3 bases are TGTGCCAGCAGTTACCGGCCGGGGGGGGTGGAGACCCAGTACTTC.

This clonotype has ten or more counts. The V gene is TRBV20-1, the J gene TRBJ2-7; 8 bases match TRBD1. In germline, CDR1 is DFQATT, CDR2 SNEGSKA (reference sequence). The V and J ends lost 5 bases and 3 bases, in that order; junction bases with no gene match: 6. CDR3 length: 13 residues. The DNA of the CDR3 is TGCAGTGCTCCCGGGACAGGAGTCTACGAGCAGTACTTC. It encodes CSAPGTGVYEQYF.

About this clonotype: One base away lies a much larger clone, so this may be a sequencing read error. The rearrangement joins TRBV10-3 to TRBJ2-7; 8 bases align to TRBD2. Germline lookup yields CDR1 ENHRY and CDR2 SYGVKD. This CDR3 has 14 residues. For the CDR3, the DNA is TGTACCATCAGTGAGTCGAGCGGGAGTTCCGAGCAGTACTTC. Translation gives CTISESSGSSEQYF.

The rearrangement uses TRBV7-9 and TRBJ2-7; perhaps D is TRBD1 or TRBD2 (5 bases each). The CDR3 is 14 residues long. The V end was cut by 2 bases, the J end by 3 bases, with 11 bases between. Germline CDR1 and CDR2: SEHNR and FQNEAQ (reference sequence). The CDR3 is CASSLMGDLYEQYF. The CDR3 DNA follows: TGTGCCAGCAGCTTAATGGGGGACCTCTACGAGCAGTACTTC.

This clonotype appeared many times. The rearrangement joins TRBV19 to TRBJ1-1, with a possible D match to TRBD1 (5 bases). The CDR3 has 15 residues. Per germline, CDR1 LNHDA and CDR2 SQIVND (reference sequence). V was clipped by 6 bases and J by 1 base, with 15 bases between them. The CDR3 sequence: CASRPLPGQNTEAFF. The CDR3 bases are TGTGCCAGTAGACCACTCCCAGGGCAGAACACTGAAGCTTTCTTT.

V is TRBV7-2 and J is TRBJ2-3; possibly TRBD1 for D (6 bases). CDR3 length: 15 amino acids. Germline values: CDR1 SGHTA, CDR2 FQGNSA. The V gene lost 2 bases and the J gene lost 2 bases, with 11 bases spanning the gap. CDR3: CASSLRQGNTDTQYF. The CDR3 DNA follows: TGTGCCAGCAGCTTAAGGCAGGGGAACACAGATACGCAGTATTTT.

This clonotype was counted only a few times. V usage is TRBV5-1 and J usage is TRBJ1-6; D may be TRBD1 (5 bases). The CDR3 sequence is 16 residues long. Trimming pared 0 bases from V and 5 bases from J, leaving 12 bases between. Germline CDR1 and CDR2: SGHRS and YFSETQ. This CDR3 reads CASSLAGQGNNSPLHF. The CDR3 bases are TGCGCCAGCAGCTTGGCGGGGCAGGGAAATAATTCACCCCTCCACTTT.

The V gene is TRBV29-1, the J gene TRBJ1-2, with 8 bases fitting TRBD1. The V segment lost 8 bases and the J segment 4 bases; nucleotides outside the gene matches: 6. This CDR3 spans 12 amino acids. Germline CDR1 SQVTM, CDR2 ANQGSEA. In DNA, the CDR3 is TGCAGCCCCGTCGGGACAGGCTATGGCTACACCTTC. This codes for CSPVGTGYGYTF.

This clonotype was seen just once. This sequence joins TRBV2 and TRBJ1-3; D not resolved. The V gene's germline CDR1 is SNHLY and CDR2 FYNNEI. The CDR3 covers 14 residues. V lost 4 bases to trimming and J lost 2 bases, with 9 bases between them. The DNA of the CDR3 is TGTGCCAGCAGTGGGGGATCGGCTGGAAACACCATATATTTT. Translating it yields CASSGGSAGNTIYF.

This chain uses TRBV7-9 with TRBJ2-5; weak D call: TRBD1 (7 bases). The germline CDR1 and CDR2 sequences are SEHNR and FQNEAQ (reference sequence). CDR3 length: 15 amino acids. Trimming shortened V by 9 bases and J by 3 bases, and 20 bases separated the two germline ends. The CDR3 is CASNLQGGNEETQYF. The DNA for the CDR3 is TGTGCCAGTAACCTCCAGGGGGGAAATGAAGAGACCCAGTACTTC.

This clonotype was seen only a few times. This rearrangement joins TRBV10-3 to TRBJ2-1, with 7 bases that match TRBD1. The CDR3 runs 14 residues. The V segment lost 7 bases and the J segment 13 bases; nucleotides outside the gene matches: 16. Germline V gives CDR1 ENHRY, CDR2 SYGVKD. CDR3 nucleotide sequence: TGTGCCATCAACCCCACAGATGAGGGGGCTGGCCAGTTCTTC. It translates to CAINPTDEGAGQFF.